One sample yielded the 10 T cell receptor beta chains listed below, sequenced in a study of blood T cell repertoires in COVID-19. The protocol was immunoSEQ multiplex PCR, while the TCRdb copy is restricted to in-frame clones and leaves out a portion. Of about 200,000 clones listed, 70% to 90% were seen once; the top ten hold roughly 25%. Sequenced input: PBMCs or T cells enriched from blood (not recorded which). All receptors come from a woman aged 40 to 49 in a cohort exposed to, infected with or recovered from COVID-19 (not recorded which).

The chain uses TRBV5-6 and TRBJ2-7; D is undetermined. The germline gives CDR1 SGHDT, CDR2 YYEEEE. Trimming cost V 4 bases and J 3 bases, with 11 bases left between them. The CDR3 has 13 amino acids. CDR3 in DNA: TGTGCCAGCAGCCGGGTCCGGAACTACGAGCAGTACTTC. Protein sequence: CASSRVRNYEQYF.

This sequence joins TRBV19 and TRBJ1-6, with 8 positions matching TRBD1. CDR1 and CDR2 (germline): LNHDA, SQIVND (reference sequence). The CDR3 extends over 15 amino acids. V lost 5 bases to trimming and J lost 10 bases; unmatched junction nucleotides: 10. CDR3 loop: CASSSADRVASPLHF. CDR3 DNA sequence: TGTGCCAGTAGTTCGGCGGACAGGGTAGCCTCACCCCTCCACTTT.

This chain uses TRBV2 with TRBJ1-1; 9 bases align to TRBD1. V gave up 6 bases and J gave up 4 bases; unmatched junction bases: 9. The CDR3 consists of 15 residues. CDR1 and CDR2 (germline): SNHLY, FYNNEI. CDR3 protein: CASRDTGGEVTEAFF. The CDR3 coding sequence is TGTGCCAGCAGGGATACAGGGGGCGAGGTCACTGAAGCTTTCTTT.

This clone was seen a few times. The CDR3 sequence: CASSLARRDRETQYF. The CDR3 region has the DNA TGTGCCAGCAGCTTGGCTCGCAGGGATCGTGAGACCCAGTACTTC. The chain employs TRBV5-6 and TRBJ2-5, with TRBD1 as a possible D gene (5 bases). The CDR3 sequence is 15 residues long. Germline CDR1 SGHDT, CDR2 YYEEEE. V lost 0 bases and J lost 5, with 14 bases in between.

The chain carries TRBV14 and TRBJ1-6; D is ambiguous. The V end was cut by 0 bases, the J end by 13 bases, with 10 bases between. The CDR3 extends over 13 amino acids. Per the germline V gene, CDR1 is SGHDN and CDR2 is FVKESK. The CDR3 region has the DNA TGTGCCAGCAGCCAAGAGGTTCGGTTCCCCCTCCACTTT. The encoded protein is CASSQEVRFPLHF.

The V and J genes are TRBV5-1 and TRBJ1-2; possible D gene TRBD1, 6 bases. The V gene lost 0 bases and the J gene lost 4 bases, with 10 bases spanning the gap. CDR3 size: 14 residues. CDR1 and CDR2 from the germline V gene are SGHRS and YFSETQ. CDR3 loop: CASSLEGRGYGYTF. CDR3 nucleotides: TGCGCCAGCAGCTTGGAAGGCAGGGGCTATGGCTACACCTTC. Supplemented by reference TRBV5-1 and TRBJ1-2, the full variable domain reads KAGVTQTPRYLIKTRGQQVTLSCSPISGHRSVSWYQQTPGQGLQFLFEYFSETQRNKGNFPGRFSGRQFSNSRSEMNVSTLELGDSALYLCASSLEGRGYGYTFGSGTRLTVV.

The chain joins TRBV6-5 to TRBJ1-6; possibly TRBD1 for D (5 bases). Germline-derived CDR1 and CDR2 are MNHEY and SVGAGI. CDR3 size: 14 residues. Trimming took 6 bases from V and 7 from J, leaving 13 bases between them. In nucleotides, the CDR3 is TGTGCCAGCAGCCACAGGATTTCAAATTCACCCCTCCACTTT. It is translated as CASSHRISNSPLHF.

There are a few counts of this clone. The CDR3 DNA is TGTGCCAGCAGCTCGGACAGGCCCGGTGTAAATGAAAAACTGTTTTTT. Protein sequence: CASSSDRPGVNEKLFF. The genes are TRBV6-6 and TRBJ1-4; 7 bases match TRBD1. CDR3 size: 16 residues. The germline V gene encodes CDR1 MNHNY and CDR2 SVGAGI (reference sequence). Losses at the gene ends were 6 bases for V and 5 bases for J; bases not matched to a gene: 12.

The chain employs TRBV11-2 and TRBJ1-2; D uncertain. Trimming stripped 5 bases from V and 4 bases from J, with 17 bases between. Germline assignment: CDR1 SGHAT and CDR2 FQNNGV. The CDR3 is 15 amino acids. CDR3 in DNA: TGTGCCAGCAGCCCAGACAATAAATGGGCCTATGGCTACACCTTC. Protein sequence: CASSPDNKWAYGYTF. The whole variable domain, remainder taken from reference TRBV11-2 and TRBJ1-2, is EAGVAQSPRYKIIEKRQSVAFWCNPISGHATLYWYQQILGQGPKLLIQFQNNGVVDDSQLPKDRFSAERLKGVDSTLKIQPAKLEDSAVYLCASSPDNKWAYGYTFGSGTRLTVV.

The chain links TRBV30 to TRBJ2-4; 13 nucleotides line up with TRBD2. V lost 3 bases to trimming and J lost 2 bases; unmatched junction nucleotides: 7. The CDR3 sequence is 17 residues long. From germline, CDR1 is GTSNPN and CDR2 SVGIG (reference sequence). The DNA of the CDR3 is TGTGCCTGGAGCGATCGGACTAGCGGGAGACCCAAAAACATTCAGTACTTC. It codes for CAWSDRTSGRPKNIQYF.